A single sample gave rise to the 16 T cell receptor beta chains below, sequenced in a study of regulatory T cells in long-lasting Graves disease. Researchers made TCR beta libraries by using iRepertoire HTBI primers and running Arm-PCR on CDR3 regions. A single record per CDR3 protein comes from TCRdb applying MiXCR to the multiplex PCR reads. The sample records around 250,000 distinct CDR3 sequences, around 18% being singletons. Noted time point: newly diagnosed GD, antithyroid drugs for less than 3 months. Generation of the TCR library employed RNA extracted from PBMCs. The data also belong to a second study, concerning T cells in Graves' hyperthyroidism and ophthalmopathy.

Material: peripheral blood mononuclear cells (PBMCs), obtained at new diagnosis, from a patient treated with antithyroid drugs. The receptors stem from a woman younger than 45 with Graves disease.

Concerning this clonotype: A far larger clone differs by one base, so this is likely a read error. This rearrangement joins TRBV7-2 to TRBJ2-1; D gene unclear. V was clipped by 3 bases and J by 10 bases, with 10 bases between them. From germline, CDR1 is SGHTA and CDR2 FQGNSA. This CDR3 spans 12 amino acids. This chain's CDR3 is CASSFLSYEQFF. The CDR3 bases are TGTGCCAGCAGCTTTCTCTCCTACGAGCAGTTCTTC.

This clonotype came up many times. The V gene is TRBV20-1, the J gene TRBJ1-5; D possibly corresponds to TRBD1 (5 bases). V lost 3 bases and J 5 bases, leaving 14 bases between the germline ends. This CDR3 contains 14 residues. The germline CDR1 and CDR2 sequences are DFQATT and SNEGSKA (reference sequence). This CDR3 reads CSASPEPRDQPQHF. CDR3 DNA: TGCAGTGCTAGTCCCGAACCCAGGGATCAGCCCCAGCATTTT.

This sequence joins TRBV30 and TRBJ2-3, with D unresolved. The CDR3 spans 12 residues. Germline assignment: CDR1 GTSNPN and CDR2 SVGIG (reference sequence). V lost 3 bases, J lost 3 bases, and 7 bases lay in between. The CDR3 reads CAWRIRTDTQYF. The CDR3 nucleotides are TGTGCCTGGAGAATCCGAACAGATACGCAGTATTTT. The full variable domain, in which reference TRBV30 and TRBJ2-3 provide the parts outside the CDR3, is SQTIHQWPATLVQPVGSPLSLECTVEGTSNPNLYWYRQAAGRGLQLLFYSVGIGQISSEVPQNLSASRPQDRQFILSSKKLLLSDSGFYLCAWRIRTDTQYFGPGTRLTVL.

In this sample, this clonotype turned up many times. This chain links TRBV5-1 with TRBJ1-4, with TRBD1 as a possible D gene (6 bases). The germline CDR1 and CDR2 sequences are SGHRS and YFSETQ. The CDR3 has 15 amino acids. V lost 2 bases to trimming and J lost 8 bases, with 16 bases between them. In nucleotides, the CDR3 is TGCGCCAGCAGCTTAAGGGGGATGCCCGAAGAAAAACTGTTTTTT. Amino acid sequence: CASSLRGMPEEKLFF.

This clonotype was seen ten or more times. This chain joins TRBV18 and TRBJ1-5; 11 bases fit TRBD1. V dropped 4 bases and J dropped 5; count of bases not matched to a gene: 7. Germline V lookup: CDR1 KGHSH, CDR2 LQKENI. The CDR3 runs to 16 residues. CDR3 bases: TGTGCCAGCTCACAACTCGGGACAGGGGGACATCAGCCCCAGCATTTT. This encodes CASSQLGTGGHQPQHF.

This clonotype was recorded at least ten times. The chain is built from TRBV24-1 and TRBJ1-1, with D unclear. Looked up from germline, CDR1 is KGHDR and CDR2 is SFDVKD. The CDR3 runs 12 residues. The ends were cut back, 9 bases at V and 8 bases at J, with 15 bases in the middle. Here the CDR3 DNA reads TGTGCCACCGCCCAAGGAGGCGGAGAAGCTTTCTTT. This encodes CATAQGGGEAFF.

This clonotype has at least ten counts. This chain's CDR3 is CAISGAHYEQYF. Written as DNA, the CDR3 is TGTGCCATTAGCGGGGCCCACTACGAGCAGTACTTC. The V call is TRBV7-9, the J call TRBJ2-7; TRBD2 agrees at 8 bases. J lost 3 bases, V lost 10 bases, and 5 bases had no gene match. The germline V gene has CDR1 SEHNR and CDR2 FQNEAQ (reference sequence). This CDR3 is 12 amino acids long.

This clonotype was detected ten times or more. This chain uses TRBV14 with TRBJ1-5; TRBD1 aligns across 7 bases. This CDR3 has 16 amino acids. Germline CDR1 and CDR2: SGHDN and FVKESK. The V and J ends lost 0 bases and 8 bases, in that order; junction bases with no gene match: 10. In nucleotides, the CDR3 is TGTGCCAGCAGCCAAGATGCGACAGGGTTCATGGAGCCCCAGCATTTT. Amino acid sequence: CASSQDATGFMEPQHF.

Remarks on this clonotype: A far larger clone lies a single base away; this is likely a read error. This rearrangement joins TRBV5-5 to TRBJ2-7; 13 nucleotides line up with TRBD2. CDR1 SGHKS and CDR2 YYEKEE come from the germline V gene (reference sequence). The CDR3 extends over 15 amino acids. This chain's CDR3 is CASSLLAGGLGEQSF. CDR3 nucleotides: TGTGCCAGCAGCTTACTAGCGGGGGGGCTTGGTGAGCAGTCCTTC.

This clonotype has ten or more counts. V gene TRBV4-1 combines with J gene TRBJ1-2; D unclear. The CDR3 spans 16 residues. V lost 1 base to trimming and J lost 5 bases, with 17 bases between them. In germline, CDR1 is MGHRA, CDR2 YSYEKL. CDR3 DNA sequence: TGCGCCAGCAGCCAAGCTATACCGGACGGAGAATATGGCTACACCTTC. This gives the protein CASSQAIPDGEYGYTF.

Points on this clonotype: Just one base apart from a much larger clone, this may be a read error. V is TRBV3-1 and J is TRBJ1-2, with D hard to call. Per germline, CDR1 LGHDT and CDR2 YNNKEL (reference sequence). The length of the CDR3 is 15 residues. The CDR3, as DNA: TGTGCCAGCGGCCAAGCCCGCCGAGGGATATATGGCTACACCTTC. Translation gives CASGQARRGIYGYTF.

This clonotype was picked up many times. V gene TRBV12-3 or TRBV12-4 combines with J gene TRBJ1-5; D uncertain. The CDR3 loop spans 15 amino acids. With 4 bases removed from V and 2 bases from J, the gap between germline ends came to 12 bases. CDR3 amino acids: CASSYVGLGNQPQHF. DNA of the CDR3: TGTGCCAGCAGTTACGTCGGACTGGGCAATCAGCCCCAGCATTTT.

The table lists this clonotype with many counts. The rearrangement uses TRBV2 and TRBJ1-2; 7 bases agree with TRBD1. V dropped 2 bases and J dropped 1; count of bases not matched to a gene: 1. Germline loops: CDR1 SNHLY, CDR2 FYNNEI. This CDR3 has 14 residues. CDR3 loop: CASSERQGNYGYTF. The CDR3 nucleotides are TGTGCCAGCAGTGAACGACAGGGTAACTATGGCTACACCTTC. The entire variable domain, with the rest obtained from reference TRBV2 and TRBJ1-2, is as follows: EPEVTQTPSHQVTQMGQEVILRCVPISNHLYFYWYRQILGQKVEFLVSFYNNEISEKSEIFDDQFSVERPDGSNFTLKIRSTKLEDSAMYFCASSERQGNYGYTFGSGTRLTVV.

Concerning this clonotype itself: A far larger clone lies a single base away; this is likely a read error. DNA for the CDR3: TGCAGTGCTAGAGACAGGAGCTCCTACGAGCAGTTCTTC. The encoded protein is CSARDRSSYEQFF. The chain employs TRBV20-1 and TRBJ2-1; D gene unclear. The CDR3 is 13 amino acids. The germline V gene has CDR1 DFQATT and CDR2 SNEGSKA (reference sequence). Trimming stripped 0 bases from V and 10 bases from J, with 13 bases between.

The chain couples TRBV12-3 or TRBV12-4 to TRBJ1-1; D is undetermined. Trimming stripped 6 bases from V and 0 bases from J, with 11 bases between. This CDR3 comprises 14 residues. This chain's CDR3 is CASSPWVMNTEAFF. The CDR3 coding sequence is TGTGCCAGCAGCCCCTGGGTTATGAACACTGAAGCTTTCTTT.

The chain uses TRBV14 and TRBJ2-1; 11 nucleotides align to TRBD2. The V gene end was trimmed by 3 bases and the J gene end by 0 bases; junction bases not matched to a gene: 10. CDR1 and CDR2 (germline): SGHDN, FVKESK. The CDR3 totals 19 residues. The CDR3 DNA sequence: TGTGCCAGCAGCCATGAGGGGGTAGCGGGGGGGCGCTCCTACAATGAGCAGTTCTTC. Amino acid sequence: CASSHEGVAGGRSYNEQFF.